Following are 18 T cell receptor beta chains from one sample sequenced in a study of early T cells in non-severe SARS-CoV-2 infection. MiXCR, run by TCRdb on the 5' RACE reads, gives a single entry per CDR3 protein. The data contain approximately 62,000 distinct CDR3 sequences, under 15% of them seen just once; the ten biggest clones take up roughly 3.4%. The sample taken for sequencing was whole blood. The source is an adult who was a healthcare worker with PCR-confirmed SARS-CoV-2 infection or an uninfected control (not recorded which).

The chain recombines TRBV7-2 with TRBJ2-3; the D gene is possibly TRBD1 (6 bases). Deletions cut 2 bases from V and 4 bases from J, with 10 bases between. Germline lookup yields CDR1 SGHTA and CDR2 FQGNSA. CDR3 size: 14 residues. This chain's CDR3 is CASSLRGSPDTQYF. The CDR3 bases are TGTGCCAGCAGCTTAAGGGGGAGCCCAGATACGCAGTATTTT.

The rearrangement joins TRBV29-1 to TRBJ1-1; 7 positions agree with TRBD1. CDR1 is SQVTM, CDR2 ANQGSEA, per germline. The CDR3 is 12 residues long. Trimming took 6 bases from V and 5 from J; bases not matched to a gene: 6. In DNA, the CDR3 is TGCAGCGTGACCAGGGGGTGGACTGAAGCTTTCTTT. Translation: CSVTRGWTEAFF.

This clonotype appeared a few times. This chain's CDR3 is CATSREGSKGYTF. In DNA, the CDR3 is TGTGCCACCAGCCGTGAGGGGTCTAAAGGCTACACCTTC. The chain recombines TRBV24-1 with TRBJ1-2; a possible D gene is TRBD1 (5 bases). The V gene lost 7 bases and the J gene lost 8 bases, with 16 bases spanning the gap. The germline CDR1 and CDR2 sequences are KGHDR and SFDVKD. CDR3 length: 13 amino acids.

This clonotype was recorded many times. This chain joins TRBV30 and TRBJ2-7; D not certain. The germline V gene encodes CDR1 GTSNPN and CDR2 SVGIG (reference sequence). The CDR3 covers 11 residues. The V end lost 0 bases, the J end lost 2 bases, and 2 bases lay between the germline ends. The CDR3 DNA is TGTGCCTGGAGTGTAGCCTACGAGCAGTACTTC. Translated, it gives CAWSVAYEQYF.

There are many counts of this clonotype. The V and J genes are TRBV2 and TRBJ1-5; D is unresolved. V was clipped by 3 bases and J by 0 bases, with 9 bases between them. This CDR3 region has 15 residues. The germline CDR1 and CDR2 sequences are SNHLY and FYNNEI. DNA of the CDR3: TGTGCCAGCAGTGACAAGGGCTATAGCAATCAGCCCCAGCATTTT. This gives the protein CASSDKGYSNQPQHF.

This clonotype showed up many times. The J gene is TRBJ2-2, the V gene TRBV7-9; D is undetermined. Trimming took off 5 bases at V and 0 bases at J, with 10 bases between the two ends. Germline assignment: CDR1 SEHNR and CDR2 FQNEAQ (reference sequence). The CDR3 contains 15 residues. CDR3 loop: CASSADTSNTGELFF. CDR3 nucleotides: TGTGCCAGCAGCGCTGACACGTCGAACACCGGGGAGCTGTTTTTT.

This clonotype has a handful of counts. The chain couples TRBV28 to TRBJ1-2; no clear D. Trimming left V 5 bases short and J 8 bases short, with 9 bases between. The CDR3 runs to 11 residues. Germline CDR1 reads MDHEN; CDR2 reads SYDVKM. The DNA for the CDR3 is TGTGCCAGCAGTACTAGTCGGGGCTACACCTTC. As protein: CASSTSRGYTF.

This clonotype was found a few times. CDR3 protein: CASSPTGVNSPLHF. CDR3 bases: TGTGCCAGCTCACCGACAGGGGTAAATTCACCCCTCCACTTT. This chain uses TRBV18 with TRBJ1-6, with 8 bases lining up with TRBD1. Trimming removed 3 bases from V and 7 bases from J; junction bases left unmatched: 2. Germline values: CDR1 KGHSH, CDR2 LQKENI. The CDR3 consists of 14 residues. The full variable domain, completed using reference TRBV18 and TRBJ1-6, is NAGVMQNPRHLVRRRGQEARLRCSPMKGHSHVYWYRQLPEEGLKFMVYLQKENIIDESGMPKERFSAEFPKEGPSILRIQQVVRGDSAAYFCASSPTGVNSPLHFGNGTRLTVT.

The table lists this clonotype with many counts. The chain uses TRBV7-3 and TRBJ2-7; 14 positions match TRBD2. From germline, CDR1 is SGHTA and CDR2 FQGTGA. Trimming cost V 5 bases and J 2 bases; bases outside gene matches: 2. The CDR3 totals 15 residues. The CDR3 spells CASSVTSGRAYEQYF. The CDR3, as DNA: TGTGCCAGCAGCGTGACTAGCGGGAGGGCCTACGAGCAGTACTTC.

This clonotype was recorded many times. The J gene is TRBJ1-1, the V gene TRBV9; 10 bases map to TRBD1. The CDR3 spans 14 residues. V was clipped by 4 bases and J by 2 bases; unmatched bases: 2. Germline lookup yields CDR1 SGDLS and CDR2 YYNGEE. CDR3 in DNA: TGTGCCAGCAGCCGACAGGGGGCAAACACTGAAGCTTTCTTT. This sequence encodes CASSRQGANTEAFF.

The rearrangement links TRBV9 to TRBJ2-1, with D tentatively TRBD2 (6 bases). Germline V gene lookup returns CDR1 SGDLS and CDR2 YYNGEE. V shed 3 bases and J shed 0 bases, with 10 bases lying between them. This CDR3 region has 15 residues. CDR3 protein: CASSATGDSYNEQFF. As DNA, the CDR3 is TGTGCCAGCAGCGCGACGGGGGACTCCTACAATGAGCAGTTCTTC.

The sample holds many counts of this clonotype. The chain links TRBV11-2 to TRBJ1-4; 7 positions match TRBD1. The J segment lost 7 bases and the V segment lost 4 bases, leaving 9 bases of the junction unmatched. Looked up from germline, CDR1 is SGHAT and CDR2 is FQNNGV. The CDR3 covers 15 residues. CDR3 protein: CASSSSQGWGEKLFF. The CDR3 DNA follows: TGTGCCAGCAGCTCTTCACAGGGGTGGGGTGAAAAACTGTTTTTT.

This clonotype has a handful of counts. This chain links TRBV6-2 or TRBV6-3 with TRBJ2-1, with D perhaps being TRBD1 or TRBD2 (5 bases each). Trimming stripped 10 bases from V and 0 bases from J, with 19 bases between. This CDR3 spans 16 amino acids. The germline V gene has CDR1 MNHEY and CDR2 SVGEGT. The DNA for the CDR3 is TGTGCCACCTCCTCGCGAGGGGCGGACTCCTACAATGAGCAGTTCTTC. Protein: CATSSRGADSYNEQFF.

This clonotype was seen at least ten times. This rearrangement joins TRBV20-1 to TRBJ1-5; D uncertain. This CDR3 has 12 amino acids. V shed 5 bases and J shed 3 bases, with 8 bases lying between them. CDR1 DFQATT and CDR2 SNEGSKA come from the germline V gene (reference sequence). The CDR3 DNA reads TGCAGTGCTGTGATGCCCAATCAGCCCCAGCATTTT. Translation: CSAVMPNQPQHF.

This clonotype has a count of ten or more. The chain carries TRBV14 and TRBJ2-1; D is unclear. CDR1 is SGHDN, CDR2 FVKESK, per germline. The CDR3 spans 15 residues. V gave up 1 base and J gave up 5 bases, with 12 bases separating them. The CDR3 sequence is CASSQVGRNHNEQFF. In DNA form, the CDR3 reads TGTGCCAGCAGCCAAGTCGGGCGGAACCACAATGAGCAGTTCTTC.

The sample holds many counts of this clonotype. V and J are TRBV6-4 and TRBJ2-7, with 7 bases matching TRBD2. The CDR3 length is 15 residues. V dropped 3 bases and J dropped 0; count of bases not matched to a gene: 5. Germline V CDR1 and CDR2: MRHNA, SNTAGT. The CDR3 spells CASSERAGPSYEQYF. DNA of the CDR3: TGTGCCAGCAGTGAGAGAGCGGGACCCTCCTACGAGCAGTACTTC.

This clonotype was seen repeatedly, ten times or more. This chain links TRBV28 with TRBJ2-7, with a tentative D call TRBD2 (6 bases). Deletions cut 1 base from V and 0 bases from J, with 10 bases between. The CDR3 is made up of 15 amino acids. The germline CDR1 and CDR2 sequences are MDHEN and SYDVKM. CDR3 residues: CASSLLGTFSYEQYF. The CDR3 nucleotides read TGTGCCAGCAGTTTATTGGGGACTTTCTCCTACGAGCAGTACTTC.

This clonotype was seen only a few times. The chain couples TRBV3-1 to TRBJ2-7; perhaps TRBD1 as D (6 bases). In germline, CDR1 is LGHDT, CDR2 YNNKEL (reference sequence). There are 14 residues in the CDR3. V was cut by 1 base and J by 4 bases, with 11 bases left in between. CDR3 in DNA: TGTGCCAGCAGCCAAGCATACAGGGCATACGAGCAGTACTTC. Amino acid sequence: CASSQAYRAYEQYF.